This T cell receptor (beta chain) was sequenced in a study of beta chain features in type 1 diabetes. Every isolated RNA sample was fully reverse transcribed, so sequencing captured expressed TCRB transcripts. Assay: immunoSEQ multiplex PCR; the TCRdb copy retains only in-frame clones and omits some. The table has 300,000 to 400,000 clones, about a tenth seen once. The authors took one heparinised blood draw, averaging about 120 mL, from each donor. This clone was counted only a few times. Its antigen is unknown. Findings of the study overall: Within each of all four CD4+ subsets, Type 1 diabetes patients had TCRB CDR3s that were moderately but significantly shorter. It was possible that PCR favored shorter templates, equally so in patients and controls.

The germline V gene encodes CDR1 MDHEN and CDR2 SYDVKM. J gave up 7 bases and V 10 bases, and 7 bases lay outside the gene matches. This CDR3 has 13 amino acids. The clonotype comes from a young man with type 1 diabetes. V usage is TRBV28 and J usage is TRBJ1-2; 12 bases fit TRBD1. What was sequenced was central memory CD4+ T cells from blood. For the CDR3, the DNA is TGTGCCACCCCGGGACAGGGGGCAGTTGGCTACACCTTC. Translated, it gives CATPGQGAVGYTF.